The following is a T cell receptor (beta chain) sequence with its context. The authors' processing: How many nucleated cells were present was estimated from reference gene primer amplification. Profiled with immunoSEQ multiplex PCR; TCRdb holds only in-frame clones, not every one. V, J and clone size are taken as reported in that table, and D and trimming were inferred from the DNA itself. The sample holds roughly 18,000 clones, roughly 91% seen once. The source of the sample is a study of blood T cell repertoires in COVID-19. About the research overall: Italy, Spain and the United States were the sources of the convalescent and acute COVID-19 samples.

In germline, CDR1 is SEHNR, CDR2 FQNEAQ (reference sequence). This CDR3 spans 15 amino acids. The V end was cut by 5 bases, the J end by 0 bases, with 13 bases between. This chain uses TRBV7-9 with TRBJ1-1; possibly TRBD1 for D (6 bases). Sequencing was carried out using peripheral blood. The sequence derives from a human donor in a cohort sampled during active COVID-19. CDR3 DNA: TGTGCCAGCAGCCCCCCGGACAGCCTGAACACTGAAGCTTTCTTT. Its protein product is CASSPPDSLNTEAFF.